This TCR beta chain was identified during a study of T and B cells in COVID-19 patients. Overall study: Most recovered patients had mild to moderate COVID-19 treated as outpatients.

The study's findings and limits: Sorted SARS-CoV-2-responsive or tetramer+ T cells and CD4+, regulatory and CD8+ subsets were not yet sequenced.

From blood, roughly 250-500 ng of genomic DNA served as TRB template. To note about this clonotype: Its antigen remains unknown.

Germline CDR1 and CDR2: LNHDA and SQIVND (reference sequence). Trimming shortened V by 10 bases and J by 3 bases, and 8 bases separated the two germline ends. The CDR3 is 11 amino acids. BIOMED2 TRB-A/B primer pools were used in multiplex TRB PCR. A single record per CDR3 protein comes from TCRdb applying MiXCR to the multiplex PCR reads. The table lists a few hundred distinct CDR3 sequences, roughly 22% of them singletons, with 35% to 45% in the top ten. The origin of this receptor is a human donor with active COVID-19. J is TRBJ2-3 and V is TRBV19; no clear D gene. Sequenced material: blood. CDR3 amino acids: CATSRTDTQYF. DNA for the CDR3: TGTGCCACCTCCCGGACAGATACGCAGTATTTT.